The rows below give T cell receptor beta chains drawn from one sample of a study of type 1 regulatory T cells. TCRdb passed the reads through MiXCR, listing each CDR3 protein once. The table lists 80,000 to 100,000 distinct CDR3 sequences, roughly a third of them singletons. What was sequenced was CD4+ T cells, either the whole sample or a sorted fraction (not recorded which). Receptor source: a human donor in good health. The CDR3 runs from the conserved cysteine through the conserved F or W. The D gene is left open where the match is weak. The size field is filled for only some rows; it gives once, few, many or a size class.

>TRBV7-8|TRBJ2-3|NA|NA|17
TGTGCCAGCAGCTTAGCCGGGACCACCCGATCGGCAGATACGCAGTATTTT
CASSLAGTTRSADTQYF
>TRBV24-1|TRBJ2-3|NA|NA|21
TGTGCCACCAGTGACACCGGGGTCGGCAGGGGACCCAATTACCCCACAGATACGCAGTATTTT
CATSDTGVGRGPNYPTDTQYF
>TRBV7-7|TRBJ1-6|few|NA|9
TGTGCCAGCCAGGGGCCCCTCCACTTT
CASQGPLHF
>TRBV28|TRBJ2-5|NA|TRBD2|18
TGTGCCAGCAGTTTATCCACTTCAGCGCGGGAGAACTGGGAGACCCAGTACTTC
CASSLSTSARENWETQYF
>TRBV7-9|TRBJ2-1|NA|TRBD2|15
TGTGCCAGCAGCGCAGGACTAGCGGAGCACAATGAGCAGTTCTTC
CASSAGLAEHNEQFF
>TRBV11-2|TRBJ2-7|NA|TRBD2|18
TGTGCCAGCAGCCCCATACGACTAGCGTACGATAGATCCTACGAGCAGTACTTC
CASSPIRLAYDRSYEQYF
>TRBV29-1|TRBJ2-1|NA|NA|13
TGCAGCGTTGAATTAGCTCTGAGCGATGAGCAGTTCTTC
CSVELALSDEQFF
>TRBV6-5|TRBJ1-6|NA|TRBD1|15
TGTGCCAGCAGTAAAGCCGGGACAGAAGGATCACCCCTCCACTTT
CASSKAGTEGSPLHF
>TRBV12-3/TRBV12-4|TRBJ2-1|few|NA|12
TGTGCCAGCAGGTTAGGAGGTGTTGAGCAGTTCTTC
CASRLGGVEQFF
>TRBV5-1|TRBJ2-2|NA|NA|13
TGCGCCAGCAGCTTCGGTGAGACCGGGGAGCTGTTTTTT
CASSFGETGELFF
>TRBV18|TRBJ1-2|NA|NA|14
TGTGCCAGCTCACCACCAATCACGTTCTATGGCTACACCTTC
CASSPPITFYGYTF
>TRBV7-8|TRBJ2-2|few|TRBD1|16
TGTGCCAGCAGCTTAATACAGGGGGCGAACACCGGGGAGCTGTTTTTT
CASSLIQGANTGELFF
>TRBV7-2|TRBJ2-3|NA|TRBD2|15
TGTGCCAGCAGCTCTCGAATAGCGGGGACAGATACGCAGTATTTT
CASSSRIAGTDTQYF
>TRBV19|TRBJ2-4|NA|TRBD1|16
TGTGCCAGTACCCCGGACAGGGGGAAAGCCAAAAACATTCAGTACTTC
CASTPDRGKAKNIQYF
>TRBV7-9|TRBJ1-3|NA|NA|15
TGTGCCAGCAGCTTAGTTCGGGCCTCTGGAAACACCATATATTTT
CASSLVRASGNTIYF
>TRBV20-1|TRBJ2-7|few|NA|11
TGCAGTGCTAGTAACTCCCCGGGGCAGTACTTC
CSASNSPGQYF
>TRBV19|TRBJ2-7|NA|NA|15
TGTGCCAGTAGTAATATATCGGGCAGAGGCTACGAGCAGTACTTC
CASSNISGRGYEQYF
>TRBV11-1|TRBJ2-7|NA|TRBD2|16
TGTGCCAGCAGCCCAGCAGCGGGGGAGCAGGACTACGAGCAGTACTTC
CASSPAAGEQDYEQYF
>TRBV7-2|TRBJ2-5|few|NA|15
TGTGCCAGCAGCCAAGGCGGCAGGCAAAGGGAAACCCAGTACTTC
CASSQGGRQRETQYF
>TRBV7-2|TRBJ2-1|NA|NA|15
TGTGCCAGCAGCCAGGGACAAAGCTCCTACAATGAGCAGTCCTTC
CASSQGQSSYNEQSF
>TRBV7-2|TRBJ2-1|NA|TRBD2|15
TGTGCCAGCAGCCCTGAGCGGGAGTATCACAATGAGCAGTTCTTC
CASSPEREYHNEQFF
>TRBV20-1|TRBJ2-7|few|TRBD1|14
TGCAGTGCCGCATTGGGACAGGGGGTCTACGAGCAGTACTTC
CSAALGQGVYEQYF
>TRBV24-1|TRBJ2-2|few|NA|15
TGTGCCACCAGTGATGGCGGGACAATCACCGGGGAGCTGTTTTTT
CATSDGGTITGELFF
>TRBV5-5|TRBJ2-1|few|NA|14
TGTGCCAGCAGCTTGTCAACAAACGGCAATGAGCAGTTCTTC
CASSLSTNGNEQFF
>TRBV6-6|TRBJ2-1|few|TRBD2|17
TGTGCCAGCAGTTACGGGACTAGCGGGAGCCTTTACAATGAGCAGTTCTTC
CASSYGTSGSLYNEQFF
>TRBV5-1|TRBJ2-1|few|TRBD2|17
TGCGCCAGCAGCTGGACGGGACTAGCGGGAGGGGGCAATGAGCAGTTCTTC
CASSWTGLAGGGNEQFF
>TRBV30|TRBJ2-1|few|TRBD2|14
TGTGCCTGGTCTAGGACTAGCGGGAGCTATGAGCAGTTCTTC
CAWSRTSGSYEQFF
>TRBV20-1|TRBJ1-6|NA|NA|16
TGCAGTGCTACCCGACTAACAGGCTCCTATAATTCACCCCTCCACTTT
CSATRLTGSYNSPLHF
>TRBV2|TRBJ1-1|NA|TRBD1|13
TGTGCCAGAATGGGACAGCCAAACACTGAAGCTTTCTTT
CARMGQPNTEAFF
>TRBV7-2|TRBJ2-7|NA|NA|18
TGTGCCAGCAGCTTTCTTTCTACAGGCCATTTATTCTCCTACGAGCAGTACTTC
CASSFLSTGHLFSYEQYF
>TRBV18|TRBJ2-3|many|NA|14
TGTGCCAGCTCACCACCTAGCGACACAGATACGCAGTATTTT
CASSPPSDTDTQYF
>TRBV11-2|TRBJ2-7|few|NA|14
TGTGCCAGCAGGAACCGTAGGCACAACTACGAGCAGTACTTC
CASRNRRHNYEQYF
>TRBV20-1|TRBJ2-3|few|NA|12
TGCAGTGCTAGACTTGTGACAGATACGCAGTATTTT
CSARLVTDTQYF
>TRBV18|TRBJ2-1|few|TRBD2|17
TGTGCCAGCTCACCTCCAGCCGGGACTAGCGGGGGGGATGAGCAGTTCTTC
CASSPPAGTSGGDEQFF
>TRBV12-3/TRBV12-4|TRBJ2-2|few|TRBD1|14
TGTGCCAGCCGATTACAGGGGGGCACCGGGGAGCTGTTTTTT
CASRLQGGTGELFF
>TRBV11-2|TRBJ1-6|NA|NA|14
TGTGCCAGCAGCTCCCGAGGGTTGGATTCACCCCTCCACTTT
CASSSRGLDSPLHF
>TRBV5-1|TRBJ1-4|few|TRBD1|15
TGCGCCAGCAGCTCGACACCTACAGGGGTGGAAAAACTGTTTTTT
CASSSTPTGVEKLFF
>TRBV30|TRBJ2-7|NA|TRBD2|13
TGTGCCTGTCTTAGCGGGGTCTCCTACGAGCAGTACTTC
CACLSGVSYEQYF
>TRBV11-2|TRBJ2-5|few|NA|14
TGTGCCAGCAGCTTATACAGGGACCAAGAGACCCAGTACTTC
CASSLYRDQETQYF
>TRBV5-1|TRBJ1-4|NA|NA|15
TGCGCCAGCAGCTTGGACGGATCAACTAATGAAAAACTGTTTTTT
CASSLDGSTNEKLFF
>TRBV13|TRBJ2-7|few|TRBD1|21
TGTGCCAGCAGCTCATTCGCCGGAATCGCAACCGGGACAGGGGGCTTCTACGAGCAGTACTTC
CASSSFAGIATGTGGFYEQYF
>TRBV20-1|TRBJ2-5|NA|TRBD2|16
TGCAGTGCCCTCACGGGACTAGCGGGCCTGGGGGAGACCCAGTACTTC
CSALTGLAGLGETQYF
>TRBV10-1|TRBJ2-2|NA|TRBD1|19
TGCGCCAGCAGTGAGTCCTTGCTCCCGGGACAGACGAACACCGGGGAGCTGTTTTTT
CASSESLLPGQTNTGELFF
>TRBV20-1|TRBJ2-3|few|TRBD2|17
TGCAGTCCAGCGGGGGGACAACCGGAGGTTTTCACAGATACGCAGTATTTT
CSPAGGQPEVFTDTQYF